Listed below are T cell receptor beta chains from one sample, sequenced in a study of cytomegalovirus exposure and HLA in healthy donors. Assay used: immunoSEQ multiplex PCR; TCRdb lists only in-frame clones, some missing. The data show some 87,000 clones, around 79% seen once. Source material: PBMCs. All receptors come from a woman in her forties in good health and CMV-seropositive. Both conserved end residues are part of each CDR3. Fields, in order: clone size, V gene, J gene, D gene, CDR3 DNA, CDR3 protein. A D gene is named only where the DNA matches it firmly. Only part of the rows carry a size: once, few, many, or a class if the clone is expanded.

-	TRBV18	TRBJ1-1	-	TGTGCCAGCTCACTGGAACCAGGGGTAAAGAACACTGAAGCTTTCTTT	CASSLEPGVKNTEAFF
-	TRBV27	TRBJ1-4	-	TGTGCCAGCAGTCAGCTAGGGCGGACAGACAATGAAAAACTGTTTTTT	CASSQLGRTDNEKLFF
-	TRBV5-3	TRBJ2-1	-	TGTGCCAGAAGCGGGGGACTGCTCGGCGGTAGCAACTCCTACAATGAGCAGTTCTTC	CARSGGLLGGSNSYNEQFF
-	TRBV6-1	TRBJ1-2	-	TGTGCCAGCAGTGAAGCGCTAGGGGCTGGATATGGCTACACCTTC	CASSEALGAGYGYTF
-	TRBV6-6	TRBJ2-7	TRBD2	TGTGCCAGCAGTGACGGGACTAGGACCTACGAGCAGTACTTC	CASSDGTRTYEQYF
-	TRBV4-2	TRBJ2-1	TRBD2	TGTGCCAGCAGCCAAGATCGGGGGACTAGCGGGAGCCCCTCTGCCTATGAGCAGTTCTTC	CASSQDRGTSGSPSAYEQFF
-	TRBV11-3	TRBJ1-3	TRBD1	TGTGCCAGCAGTCCTGGACAGGGCCCTGGAAACACCATATATTTT	CASSPGQGPGNTIYF
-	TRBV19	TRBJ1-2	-	TGTGCCAGTAGATTTGGGCTTGGCTACACCTTC	CASRFGLGYTF
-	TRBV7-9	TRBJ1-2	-	TGTGCCAGCAGCTTCGACAGAAGGAACTATGGCTACACCTTC	CASSFDRRNYGYTF
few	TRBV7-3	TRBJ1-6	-	TGTGCCAGCAGCCCTACAGGGTCAAATTCACCCCTCCACTTT	CASSPTGSNSPLHF
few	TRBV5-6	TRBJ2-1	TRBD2	TGTGCCAGCAGCTTGGTGAGGCTAGCGGGTATAGACAATGAGCAGTTCTTC	CASSLVRLAGIDNEQFF
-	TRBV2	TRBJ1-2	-	TGTGCCAGCAGCCCAGGGAATACTAACTATGGCTACACCTTC	CASSPGNTNYGYTF
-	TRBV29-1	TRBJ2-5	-	TGCAGCGGAGGGACTTGGGAAGAGACCCAGTACTTC	CSGGTWEETQYF
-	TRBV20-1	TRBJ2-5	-	TGCAGTGCTGTTCCCCAGGAGACCCAGTACTTC	CSAVPQETQYF
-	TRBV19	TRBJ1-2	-	TGTGCCAGTAGTATTTCGGTCTATGGCTACACCTTC	CASSISVYGYTF
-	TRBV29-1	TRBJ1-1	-	TGCAGCGTGGGGGACCTCGCGGGGGGTACTGAAGCTTTCTTT	CSVGDLAGGTEAFF
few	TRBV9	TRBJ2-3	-	TGTGCCAGCAGTTTGCCTACCACAATCAGGGGCCCGTCTAGCACAGATACGCAGTATTTT	CASSLPTTIRGPSSTDTQYF
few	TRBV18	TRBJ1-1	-	TGTGCCAGCTCACCACTCTCAGTGAAGACTGAAGCTTTCTTT	CASSPLSVKTEAFF
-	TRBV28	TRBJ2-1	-	TGTGCCAGCAGTTTACCCCTATTTGAGCAGTTCTTC	CASSLPLFEQFF
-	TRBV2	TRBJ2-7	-	TGTGCCAGCAGCCAGGGGGGATACGAGCAGTACTTC	CASSQGGYEQYF
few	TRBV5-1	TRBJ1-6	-	TGCGCCAGCAGGGGGGAGGTCGGCAGGGATTCACCCCTCCACTTT	CASRGEVGRDSPLHF
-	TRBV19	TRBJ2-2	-	TGTGCCAGTAGTATGGGACTCACAAACACCGGGGAGCTGTTTTTT	CASSMGLTNTGELFF
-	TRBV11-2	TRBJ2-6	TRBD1	TGTGCCAGCAGCTCTATCAGGGGGTCTGGGGCCAACGTCCTGACTTTC	CASSSIRGSGANVLTF
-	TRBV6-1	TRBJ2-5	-	TGTGCCAGCAGTGAGTTCTTAGAGACCCAGTACTTC	CASSEFLETQYF
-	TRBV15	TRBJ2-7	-	TGTGCCACCAGCAGAGTTGGGGGGAAGAACGAGCAGTACTTC	CATSRVGGKNEQYF
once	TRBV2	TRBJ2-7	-	TGTGCCAGCAAAGAGTCCGGTGGGGGGATATACGAGCAGTACTTC	CASKESGGGIYEQYF
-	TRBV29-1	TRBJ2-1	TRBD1	TGCAGCGTTGATCCGGGACAGACTTACAATGAGCAGTTCTTC	CSVDPGQTYNEQFF
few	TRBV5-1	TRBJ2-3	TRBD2	TGCGCCAGCAGCTTGGATTGGACTAGCGGATATACGCAGTATTTT	CASSLDWTSGYTQYF
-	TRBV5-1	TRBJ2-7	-	TGCGCCAGCAGCTTGCTTGGTAGCCCGACCTACGAGCAGTACTTC	CASSLLGSPTYEQYF
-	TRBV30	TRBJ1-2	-	TGTGCCTGGACTCCCATACGGGGTGGCTACACCTTC	CAWTPIRGGYTF
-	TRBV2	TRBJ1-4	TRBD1	TGTGCCAGCAAGACAGGGGGCAATGAAAAACTGTTTTTT	CASKTGGNEKLFF
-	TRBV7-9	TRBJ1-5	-	TGTTCCAGCAGCTTAGGTAGTAGGGGACAGCCCCAGCATTTT	CSSSLGSRGQPQHF
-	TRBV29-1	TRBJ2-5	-	TGCAGCGTACGACAGGTGGGAGAGACCCAGTACTTC	CSVRQVGETQYF
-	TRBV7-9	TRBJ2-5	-	TGTGCCAGCAGCTTAGGGCAGGGTGGGTCCCAAGAGACCCAGTACTTC	CASSLGQGGSQETQYF